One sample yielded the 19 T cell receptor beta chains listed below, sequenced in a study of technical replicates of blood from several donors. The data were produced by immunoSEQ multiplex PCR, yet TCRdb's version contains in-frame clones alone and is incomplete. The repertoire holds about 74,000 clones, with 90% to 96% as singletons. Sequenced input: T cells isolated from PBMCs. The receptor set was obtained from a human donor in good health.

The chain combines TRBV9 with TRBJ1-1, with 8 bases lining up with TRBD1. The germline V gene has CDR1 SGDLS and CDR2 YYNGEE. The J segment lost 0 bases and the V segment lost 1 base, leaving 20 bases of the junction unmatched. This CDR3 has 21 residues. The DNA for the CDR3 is TGTGCCAGCAGCGTAATTAAATCGTTGCATGACAGGGGATTCATGAACACTGAAGCTTTCTTT. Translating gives CASSVIKSLHDRGFMNTEAFF. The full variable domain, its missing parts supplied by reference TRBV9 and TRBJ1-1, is DSGVTQTPKHLITATGQRVTLRCSPRSGDLSVYWYQQSLDQGLQFLIQYYNGEERAKGNILERFSAQQFPDLHSELNLSSLELGDSALYFCASSVIKSLHDRGFMNTEAFFGQGTRLTVV.

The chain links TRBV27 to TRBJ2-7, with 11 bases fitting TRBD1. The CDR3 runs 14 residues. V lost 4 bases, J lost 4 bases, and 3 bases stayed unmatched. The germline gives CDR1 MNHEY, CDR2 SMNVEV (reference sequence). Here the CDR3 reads CASSSGTGGYEQYF. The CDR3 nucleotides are TGTGCCAGCAGTTCCGGGACAGGGGGATACGAGCAGTACTTC.

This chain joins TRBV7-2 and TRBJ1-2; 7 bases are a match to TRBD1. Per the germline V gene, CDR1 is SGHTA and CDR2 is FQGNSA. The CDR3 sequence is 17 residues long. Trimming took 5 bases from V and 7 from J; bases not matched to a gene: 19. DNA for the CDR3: TGTGCCAGCAGCCCTCCCGGGACCCTCATAGGGGGCGGTGGCTACACCTTC. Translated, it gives CASSPPGTLIGGGGYTF.

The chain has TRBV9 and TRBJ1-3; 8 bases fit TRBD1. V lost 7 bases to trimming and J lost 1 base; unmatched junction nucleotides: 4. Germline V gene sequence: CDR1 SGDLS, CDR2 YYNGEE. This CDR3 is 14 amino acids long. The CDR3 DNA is TGTGCCAGCGGACAGGGAGGGTCTGGAAACACCATATATTTT. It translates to CASGQGGSGNTIYF.

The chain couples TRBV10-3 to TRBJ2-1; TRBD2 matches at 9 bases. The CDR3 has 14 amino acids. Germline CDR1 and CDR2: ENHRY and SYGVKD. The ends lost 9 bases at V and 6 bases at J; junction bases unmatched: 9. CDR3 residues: CAIGREGPSNEQFF. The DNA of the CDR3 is TGTGCCATAGGGCGGGAGGGCCCCTCCAATGAGCAGTTCTTC.

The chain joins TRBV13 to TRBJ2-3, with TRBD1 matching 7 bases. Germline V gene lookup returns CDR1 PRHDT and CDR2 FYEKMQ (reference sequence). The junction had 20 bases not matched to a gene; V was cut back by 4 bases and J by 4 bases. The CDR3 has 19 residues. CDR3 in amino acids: CASSSVDRGQLVAADTQYF. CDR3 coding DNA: TGTGCCAGCAGCTCAGTGGATAGGGGGCAACTCGTGGCCGCAGATACGCAGTATTTT.

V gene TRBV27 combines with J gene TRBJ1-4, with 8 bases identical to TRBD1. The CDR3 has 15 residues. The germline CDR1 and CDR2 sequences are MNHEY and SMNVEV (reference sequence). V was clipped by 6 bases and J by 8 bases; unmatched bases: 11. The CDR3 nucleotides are TGTGCCAGCAGATCGTTAGGACAGGGAGGCGAAAAACTGTTTTTT. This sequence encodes CASRSLGQGGEKLFF.

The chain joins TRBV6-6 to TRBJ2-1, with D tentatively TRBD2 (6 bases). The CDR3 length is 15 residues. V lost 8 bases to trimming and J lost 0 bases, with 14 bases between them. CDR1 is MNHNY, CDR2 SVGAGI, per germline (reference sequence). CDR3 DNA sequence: TGTGCCAGCGTCGTACGCGGGGTCTCCTACAATGAGCAGTTCTTC. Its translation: CASVVRGVSYNEQFF.

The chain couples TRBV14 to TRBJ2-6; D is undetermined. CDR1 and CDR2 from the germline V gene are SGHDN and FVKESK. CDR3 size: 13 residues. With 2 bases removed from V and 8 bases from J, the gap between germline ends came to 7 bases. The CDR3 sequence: CASSQTSPNVLTF. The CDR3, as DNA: TGTGCCAGCAGCCAAACATCGCCCAACGTCCTGACTTTC. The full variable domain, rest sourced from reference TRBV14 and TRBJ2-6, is EAGVTQFPSHSVIEKGQTVTLRCDPISGHDNLYWYRRVMGKEIKFLLHFVKESKQDESGMPNNRFLAERTGGTYSTLKVQPAELEDSGVYFCASSQTSPNVLTFGAGSRLTVL.

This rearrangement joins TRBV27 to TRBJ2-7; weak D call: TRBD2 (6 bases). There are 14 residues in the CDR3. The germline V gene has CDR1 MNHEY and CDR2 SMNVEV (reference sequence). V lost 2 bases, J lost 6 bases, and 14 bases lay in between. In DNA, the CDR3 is TGTGCCAGCAGTTTAGCGGCGATGGGGGGCGAGCAGTACTTC. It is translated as CASSLAAMGGEQYF.

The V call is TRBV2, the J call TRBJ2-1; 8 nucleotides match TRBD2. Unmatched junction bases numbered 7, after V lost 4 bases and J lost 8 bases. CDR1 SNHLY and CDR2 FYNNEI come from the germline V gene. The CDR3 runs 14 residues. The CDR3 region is CASSGLAGWDEQFF. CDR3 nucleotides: TGTGCCAGCAGTGGGTTAGCGGGATGGGATGAGCAGTTCTTC.

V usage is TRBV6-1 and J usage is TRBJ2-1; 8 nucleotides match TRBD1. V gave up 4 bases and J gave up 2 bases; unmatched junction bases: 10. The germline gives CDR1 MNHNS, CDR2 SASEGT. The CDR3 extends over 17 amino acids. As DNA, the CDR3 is TGTGCCAGCAGTGTTCCCACCGGGACAGGAACCTACAATGAGCAGTTCTTC. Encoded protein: CASSVPTGTGTYNEQFF.

The CDR3 loop is CASRMGRDAPYEQYF. The CDR3 region has the DNA TGTGCCAGCAGGATGGGGCGGGATGCCCCCTACGAGCAGTACTTC. The chain couples TRBV6-5 to TRBJ2-7, with D maybe TRBD2 (6 bases). V gave up 6 bases and J gave up 2 bases, with 17 bases separating them. Germline V lookup: CDR1 MNHEY, CDR2 SVGAGI. The CDR3 sequence is 15 residues long.

The DNA of the CDR3 is TGTGCCAGCAGCAATAGCGGTGGGTCCAATGAGCAGTTCTTC. This encodes CASSNSGGSNEQFF. The chain joins TRBV9 to TRBJ2-1, with a possible D match to TRBD2 (6 bases). Trimming pared 4 bases from V and 6 bases from J, leaving 14 bases between. The CDR3 has 14 residues. Germline V gene data show CDR1 as SGDLS and CDR2 as YYNGEE.

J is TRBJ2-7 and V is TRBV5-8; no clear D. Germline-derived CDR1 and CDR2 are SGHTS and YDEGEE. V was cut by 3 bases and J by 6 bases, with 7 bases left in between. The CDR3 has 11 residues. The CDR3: CASSYHSEQYF. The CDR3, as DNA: TGTGCCAGCAGCTACCACAGCGAGCAGTACTTC.

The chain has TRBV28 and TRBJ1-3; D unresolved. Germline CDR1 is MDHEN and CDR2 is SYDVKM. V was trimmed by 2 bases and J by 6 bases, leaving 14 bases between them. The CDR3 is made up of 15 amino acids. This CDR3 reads CASSLGGFPVNTIYF. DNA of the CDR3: TGTGCCAGCAGTTTAGGAGGGTTCCCGGTAAACACCATATATTTT.

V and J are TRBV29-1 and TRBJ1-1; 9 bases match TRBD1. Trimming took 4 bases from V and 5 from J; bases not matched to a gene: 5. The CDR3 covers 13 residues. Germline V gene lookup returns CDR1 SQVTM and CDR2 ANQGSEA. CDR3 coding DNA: TGCAGCGTTGGATCCGACAGGGGGACTGAAGCTTTCTTT. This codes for CSVGSDRGTEAFF. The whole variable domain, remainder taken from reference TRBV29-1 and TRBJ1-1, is SAVISQKPSRDICQRGTSLTIQCQVDSQVTMMFWYRQQPGQSLTLIATANQGSEATYESGFVIDKFPISRPNLTFSTLTVSNMSPEDSSIYLCSVGSDRGTEAFFGQGTRLTVV.

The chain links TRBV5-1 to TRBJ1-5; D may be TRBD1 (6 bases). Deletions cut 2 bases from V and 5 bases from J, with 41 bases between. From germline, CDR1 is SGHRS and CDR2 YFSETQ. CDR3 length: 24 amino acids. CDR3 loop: CASSFRTEVIGMDSAVISYQPQHF. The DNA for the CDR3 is TGCGCCAGCAGCTTTCGGACAGAAGTCATCGGCATGGATTCTGCGGTTATCTCCTATCAGCCCCAGCATTTT.

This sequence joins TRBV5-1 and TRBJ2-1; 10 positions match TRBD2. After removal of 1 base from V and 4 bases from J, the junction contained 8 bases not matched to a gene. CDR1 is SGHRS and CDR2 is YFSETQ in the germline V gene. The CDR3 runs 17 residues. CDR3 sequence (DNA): TGCGCCAGCAGCTTGTTGGCTAGCGGGAGTACGTACAATGAGCAGTTCTTC. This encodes CASSLLASGSTYNEQFF.